Described below is a single T cell receptor (beta chain) sequence and its context. Per the germline V gene, CDR1 is LGHNA and CDR2 is YSLEER. The CDR3 covers 19 residues. The data were obtained in a study of cytomegalovirus exposure and HLA in healthy donors. On the study more broadly: Unique TCR beta sequences numbering some 110 million came from 150 million to 200 million T cells in an earlier analysis.

The PCR contained 60 Vbeta and 13 Jbeta primers. The assay was immunoSEQ multiplex PCR, and TCRdb's table has in-frame clones only and misses some. Here the sample spans some 110,000 clones, under 85% being singletons. This clonotype was obtained from a man aged 25 to 40 in good health and CMV-seropositive. The chain employs TRBV4-3 and TRBJ2-5, with 10 bases that match TRBD1. The J call may be in error: the DNA end matches TRBJ2-7 better. The sample was PBMCs. CDR3: CASSQDTTGQGSRSYEQYF. In DNA form, the CDR3 reads TGCGCCAGCAGCCAAGATACGACGGGACAGGGGAGCAGGTCCTACGAGCAGTACTTC.